A single sample is the source of the 5 T cell receptor beta chains below, sequenced in a study of T cells in localized non-small cell lung cancer. Here immunoSEQ multiplex PCR was the method, and the copy in TCRdb shows in-frame clones only, minus some. The sample lists about 36,000 clones; just over 90% were seen once. The material sequenced was peripheral blood, taken before any cancer treatment. The receptor set was obtained from a female donor of 60 years or more with stage I lung adenocarcinoma.

The chain combines TRBV6-5 with TRBJ1-3; D is uncertain. V shed 8 bases and J shed 0 bases, with 5 bases lying between them. Germline CDR1 and CDR2: MNHEY and SVGAGI. There are 12 residues in the CDR3. The CDR3 coding sequence is TGTGCCAGCGGAAGCTCTGGAAACACCATATATTTT. Amino acids: CASGSSGNTIYF.

CDR3 loop: CASSTTGYNGELFF. In DNA form, the CDR3 reads TGTGCCAGTAGTACGACAGGGTACAACGGGGAGCTGTTTTTT. The rearrangement links TRBV19 to TRBJ2-2, with 7 bases fitting TRBD1. This CDR3 region has 14 residues. The trim removed 4 bases at V and 7 bases at J, leaving 6 bases unmatched. The germline V gene has CDR1 LNHDA and CDR2 SQIVND (reference sequence).

V and J are TRBV5-6 and TRBJ1-2; D is uncertain. The CDR3 covers 15 residues. The ends were cut back, 0 bases at V and 0 bases at J, with 9 bases in the middle. CDR1 is SGHDT, CDR2 YYEEEE, per germline. The CDR3 loop reads CASSLVGLANYGYTF. Here the CDR3 DNA reads TGTGCCAGCAGCTTGGTTGGATTGGCTAACTATGGCTACACCTTC.

The rearrangement joins TRBV6-5 to TRBJ2-5; 7 positions agree with TRBD1. J lost 5 bases, V lost 5 bases, and 8 bases had no gene match. The germline gives CDR1 MNHEY, CDR2 SVGAGI. The length of the CDR3 is 14 residues. Here the CDR3 reads CASSPTGLVETQYF. Written as DNA, the CDR3 is TGTGCCAGCAGTCCGACAGGGTTGGTTGAGACCCAGTACTTC.

This rearrangement joins TRBV6-6 to TRBJ2-1, with TRBD2 matching 8 bases. CDR1 and CDR2 (germline): MNHNY, SVGAGI (reference sequence). This CDR3 has 16 residues. V trimming: 5 bases; J trimming: 0 bases; junction bases outside the gene matches: 6. The CDR3 sequence: CASSTRGGDSYNEQFF. The CDR3 nucleotides are TGTGCCAGCAGTACCCGGGGGGGTGACTCCTACAATGAGCAGTTCTTC.